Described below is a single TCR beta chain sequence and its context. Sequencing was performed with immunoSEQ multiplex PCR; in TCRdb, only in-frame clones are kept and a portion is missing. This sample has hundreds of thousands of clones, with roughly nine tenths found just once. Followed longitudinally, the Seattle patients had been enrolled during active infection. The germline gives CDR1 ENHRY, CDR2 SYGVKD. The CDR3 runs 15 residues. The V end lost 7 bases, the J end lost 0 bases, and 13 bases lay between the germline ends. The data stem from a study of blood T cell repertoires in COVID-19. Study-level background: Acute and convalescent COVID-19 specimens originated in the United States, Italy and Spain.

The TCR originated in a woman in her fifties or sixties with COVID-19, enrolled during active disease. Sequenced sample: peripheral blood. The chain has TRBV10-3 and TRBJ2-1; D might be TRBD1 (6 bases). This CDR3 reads CAINRGTSSYNEQFF. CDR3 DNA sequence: TGTGCCATCAATAGGGGGACGAGCTCCTACAATGAGCAGTTCTTC.